The T cell receptor beta chain under discussion was sequenced for a study of identical twins (dated by TCRdb to the mid-2010s). Regarding the study in general: TCR alpha and beta repertoires from monozygotic twins, unrelated adults of various ages and cord blood were deep-sequenced to test whether fetal clonotypes persist. To rule out contamination, replicate twin experiments were performed at different times with different library preparation protocols.

The library was made by 5' RACE. The reads were generated on an Illumina HiSeq 2000. A universal primer binding site was added through template switching, and the final cDNA carried a unique molecular identifier so that TCR cDNA molecules could be counted accurately. Specific primers in the conserved constant-segment region were used to synthesize first-strand cDNA for TCR alpha and beta chains. To control for contamination, every cDNA library was double barcoded, receiving both a SMART-Mk sample barcode and Illumina barcodes. Two successive PCR steps introduced TruSeq adapter sequences along with Illumina sample barcodes. Sequencing of the TCR alpha and beta cDNA libraries was done on the Illumina HiSeq platform using custom primers. The study's processing was this. MiGEC processed the raw reads to extract unique molecular identifiers, while MiXCR was used to determine the CDR3 positions. Recombination models were inferred per individual with the repgenHMM and IGoR tools using an EM algorithm. The tcR package in R was used for shared clonotype analysis, with sharing normalized by the product of cloneset sizes. Out-of-frame nonproductive sequences were analyzed to study raw recombination free of thymic and clonal selection effects. Starting from the raw public reads, TCRdb applied fastp trimming at Q25, assembled clones with MiXCR and retained in-frame beta chains. For every CDR3 protein sequence, its rows merge into one entry that carries the most common genes and DNA. Clone size and V and J calls follow TCRdb, not the original study. Here the sample has 450,000 or so distinct CDR3 sequences; more than 20% occur a single time. About 2.7% of the sample goes to the ten largest clones.

Every donor was a healthy Caucasian. Three pairs of female monozygotic twins, all aged about 18 to 30 years, made up the twin cohort. CD4+ and CD8+ T cell populations were isolated with positive isolation kits from Invitrogen. Of note for this clonotype: The clone's antigen remains unknown. Nothing much larger sits one base from this clone, and base qualities are not available.

Reading the germline V gene gives CDR1 WSHSY and CDR2 SAAADI. The CDR3, from cysteine to phenylalanine, totals 14 residues. Solely the CDR3 DNA is kept, with 42 bases framed from the first base. At the junction V is shortened by 6 bases and J by 5 bases; bases outside the gene matches: 5. Broad study findings and their caveats: Compared with coincidental sharing between unrelated individuals, out-of-frame TCR alpha sequences shared between twins had an excess of sequences with low generation probability. Zero-insertion analyses could be partly confounded by invariant T cells such as MAIT and iNKT, although diverse VJ usage argued against such confounding for most clonotypes. Because the same donors could not be followed over many years, the conclusions relied on cross-sectional statistical analysis. The excess sharing between twins in beta out-of-frame sequences was weaker because fewer shared sequences reduced the signal-to-noise ratio. Abundant cord blood beta clonotypes had fewer insertions, young adult naive repertoires showed a similar but weaker trend, and memory repertoires showed no such trend. In monozygotic twins, out-of-frame TCR alpha sharing was systematically underestimated by recombination models, although the models agreed with sharing between unrelated individuals.

The sample was also reused in another study, on T cells expressing NK-cell markers. The second study also describes: Three sorted T-cell subsets (CD3+CD56+NKG2C+, CD3+CD56+NKG2C- and CD3+CD56-NKG2C+) from several donors had their TCR beta-chain repertoires profiled. Most of the eight sequenced donors were HCMV-seropositive and one was HCMV-seronegative. To restrict sorting to alphabetaTCR-expressing T cells, an anti-gammadeltaTCR antibody was added in several experiments. In about six donors, the dominant CD3+CD56+NKG2C+ clonotypes were found to rank among the top 10 CD8+ clonotypes and to make up 1.0-7.0% of CD8+ T cells. Those dominant clonotypes were again the most abundant among CD3+CD56-NKG2C+ cells in four donors, at about 25-65%. Whether the expanded NKG2C-expressing T cell clones were specific for HCMV antigens remained unclear. All eight donors whose samples were sequenced were randomly selected healthy volunteers, three of them men and five women. HCMV serostatus was determined by detecting HCMV-specific IgG in serum with a commercial ELISA kit. MIGEC was used to demultiplex reads and group the reads by UMI, and MiTCR was used to assemble and quantify clonotypes. To exclude erroneous sequences, any TCR cDNA sequence not supported by at least two reads was discarded. Downstream repertoire analysis used the tcR package, and clonotypes were matched across fractions by CDR3 nucleotide sequence plus V segment. VDJmatch was used to annotate antigen specificity against VDJdb, with one amino acid substitution allowed in CDR3.

Sequenced: CD4+ T cells sorted from blood. The sequence was obtained from a woman aged 18-29 years in good health. The rearrangement combines TRBV10-2 with TRBJ2-7, with 12 central nucleotides matching TRBD2. CDR3 protein: CASRSRLAGDEQYF. The DNA sequence is TGCGCCAGCAGGAGCCGACTAGCGGGGGACGAGCAGTACTTC.